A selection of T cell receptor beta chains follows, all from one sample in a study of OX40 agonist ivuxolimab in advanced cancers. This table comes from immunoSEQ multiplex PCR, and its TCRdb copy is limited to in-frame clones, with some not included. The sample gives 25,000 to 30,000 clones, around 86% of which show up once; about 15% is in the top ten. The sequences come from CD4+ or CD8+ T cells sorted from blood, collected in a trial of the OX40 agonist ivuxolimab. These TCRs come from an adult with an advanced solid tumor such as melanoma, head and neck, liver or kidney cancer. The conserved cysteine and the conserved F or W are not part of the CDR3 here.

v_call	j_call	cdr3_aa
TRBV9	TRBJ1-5	ASSETGASQPQH
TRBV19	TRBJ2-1	ASSIGDRDSNEQF
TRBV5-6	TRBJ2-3	ASSLPRDRDTQY
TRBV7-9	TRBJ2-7	ASSPGTSFSYEQY
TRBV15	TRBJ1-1	ATSSDLEGAF
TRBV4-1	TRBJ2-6	ASSQVPAGGPGANVLT
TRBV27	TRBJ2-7	ASSLGSRVGEQY
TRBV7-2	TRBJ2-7	ASSSGLHEQY
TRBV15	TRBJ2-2	ATSRVGTSGGNTGELF
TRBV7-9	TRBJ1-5	ASSHTGGGQPQH
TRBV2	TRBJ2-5	ASADRGWETQY
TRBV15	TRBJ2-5	ATSTPNLRQEKETQY
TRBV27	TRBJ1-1	ASSPGGSTEAF
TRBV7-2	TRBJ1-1	ASSLGVPHLNTEAF